A single TCR beta chain is shown here with its context. The antigen remains unidentified. The donors were in the 120-subject validation cohort; that cohort was separate from the roughly 680-subject first cohort. The CDR3 runs to 16 residues. The V gene's germline CDR1 is SEHNR and CDR2 FQNEAQ (reference sequence). Germline trimming cut 5 bases from V and 3 bases from J; bases unmatched to any gene: 8. This record comes from a study of cytomegalovirus exposure and HLA in healthy donors. Study overall: The roughly 660 first-cohort repertoires shared a platform with the roughly 130 validation repertoires, as reported in a later analysis. Findings and limits, study-wide: The investigators catalogued 164 TCR beta chains as cytomegalovirus-associated. There were some public TCRs occurring in many donors, but most TCR sequences were rare.

Data came from immunoSEQ multiplex PCR; TCRdb stores just in-frame clones and leaves some out. Seen here are some 200,000 clones, roughly 84% observed once, and the top ten hold about 3%. Sequenced: PBMCs. The receptor was derived from a woman under 30 in good health and CMV-seropositive. The rearrangement links TRBV7-9 to TRBJ2-3, with 10 bases matching TRBD2. CDR3 nucleotide sequence: TGTGCCAGCAGCCAGCCCCAGGGACTAGCGACAGATACGCAGTATTTT. This gives the protein CASSQPQGLATDTQYF.